Shown below are 3 T cell receptor beta chains from a single sample sequenced in a study of blood T cell repertoires in COVID-19. The method was immunoSEQ multiplex PCR; TCRdb's version includes in-frame clones alone and lacks a portion of them. The sample yields over 110,000 clones, less than 90% seen once. What was sequenced was PBMCs or T cells enriched from blood (not recorded which). Receptors originate from a man aged 40-50 years with acute COVID-19.

This chain connects TRBV19 to TRBJ2-2, with D maybe TRBD1 (5 bases). CDR3 length: 14 residues. Germline V lookup: CDR1 LNHDA, CDR2 SQIVND (reference sequence). With 6 bases removed from V and 0 bases from J, the gap between germline ends came to 8 bases. This chain's CDR3 is CASRWGSNTGELFF. The DNA for the CDR3 is TGTGCCAGTAGATGGGGCTCGAACACCGGGGAGCTGTTTTTT.

This chain uses TRBV5-8 with TRBJ1-1; no clear D gene. The CDR3 sequence is 16 residues long. V shed 4 bases and J shed 4 bases, with 20 bases lying between them. In germline, CDR1 is SGHTS, CDR2 YDEGEE. CDR3: CASSLPGYALFTEAFF. The CDR3 DNA reads as TGTGCCAGCAGCCTGCCGGGATATGCTTTGTTCACTGAAGCTTTCTTT.

The rearrangement joins TRBV14 to TRBJ2-1; TRBD2 aligns across 11 bases. This CDR3 spans 15 amino acids. Per the germline V gene, CDR1 is SGHDN and CDR2 is FVKESK. V lost 4 bases to trimming and J lost 8 bases; unmatched junction nucleotides: 7. CDR3 sequence: CASSRTSGSVYEQFF. CDR3 bases: TGTGCCAGCAGCCGAACTAGCGGGAGTGTCTATGAGCAGTTCTTC.